This T cell receptor (beta chain) was sequenced for a study of CD8+CD57+ T cells in acquired aplastic anemia. Study-wide background: Sorted CD4+ and CD8+ cells yielded DNA averaging around 3.2 ug.

TCR beta VDJ combinations and CDR3 sequences were profiled from genomic DNA. TCRdb independently ran MiXCR on the reads; one entry per CDR3 protein. The data show 130,000 or so distinct CDR3 sequences, almost 40% seen once. The CDR3 is 13 residues long. With 2 bases removed from V and 2 bases from J, the gap between germline ends came to 4 bases. CDR1 is SGHTA and CDR2 is FQGTGA in the germline V gene. Patients sequenced had flow cytometry evidence of CD8+CD57+ cell expansion. Patients were treatment-naive when blood was sampled. Notes on the study in general: Shared by patients and controls, roughly 28 CD8+ CDR3s were abundant in patients. CD8+ Simpson's diversity in patients was not significantly different from that in controls.

This clonotype was seen a handful of times. Its antigen is undetermined. This receptor was obtained from a human donor with aplastic anemia. The chain carries TRBV7-3 and TRBJ1-3; no clear D gene. The sequenced material came from sorted CD4+, CD8+, or CD8+CD57+ T cells (not recorded which) from PBMCs. The CDR3 loop reads CASSLPPGNTIYF. DNA for the CDR3: TGTGCCAGCAGCTTACCCCCTGGAAACACCATATATTTT.